A single sample is the source of the 20 T cell receptor beta chains below, sequenced in a study of cytomegalovirus exposure and HLA in healthy donors (dated by TCRdb to the late 2010s). The library was made by the immunoSEQ multiplex PCR assay. For the multiplex PCR, a mixture combining 60 forward primers for TCR Vbeta segments and 13 reverse primers for TCR Jbeta segments was used. TCRdb stores this immuneACCESS table with in-frame sequences only. Part of the clones is absent; in the studies checked, under half of the shortfall reflects unresolved V genes, and no reason is known for the rest. This sample comprises about 99,000 clones, 60% to 80% of them detected only once. The ten biggest clones cover over 3% of the sample. Sequenced: PBMCs. These receptors all come from a man in his forties or fifties in good health and CMV-seronegative.

In regard to this clone: An end of the junction differs from the germline gene, which may be a read error. The chain couples TRBV5-1 to TRBJ2-2; 7 bases line up with TRBD1. The germline gives CDR1 SGHRS, CDR2 YFSETQ. The CDR3 sequence is 15 residues long. The CDR3 region is CASSSNRGDTGELFF. For the CDR3, the DNA is TGCGCTAGCAGCAGTAACAGGGGAGACACCGGGGAGCTGTTTTTT.

The chain carries TRBV28 and TRBJ2-7; the match to TRBD1 covers 10 bases. CDR3 length equals 15 residues. V lost 5 bases and J lost 4; bases outside the gene matches: 8. Germline CDR1 is MDHEN and CDR2 is SYDVKM. CDR3 DNA: TGTGCCAGCAGTGTAGCCGGGACAGGGGTTTACGAGCAGTACTTC. Its translation is CASSVAGTGVYEQYF.

This clone was picked up a small number of times. This chain connects TRBV5-4 to TRBJ2-1; 8 bases agree with TRBD2. The CDR3 has 17 residues. Looked up from germline, CDR1 is SGHNT and CDR2 is YYREEE (reference sequence). J lost 6 bases, V lost 1 base, and 12 bases had no gene match. The CDR3 DNA sequence: TGTGCCAGCAGCTTGTCTTTAAGGACTAGCCCTTTCAATGAGCAGTTCTTC. The encoded protein is CASSLSLRTSPFNEQFF. The full variable domain, its missing parts supplied by reference TRBV5-4 and TRBJ2-1, is ETGVTQSPTHLIKTRGQQVTLRCSSQSGHNTVSWYQQALGQGPQFIFQYYREEENGRGNFPPRFSGLQFPNYSSELNVNALELDDSALYLCASSLSLRTSPFNEQFFGPGTRLTVL.

The rearrangement links TRBV7-2 to TRBJ1-1, with D uncertain. This CDR3 is 14 amino acids long. V was clipped by 2 bases and J by 4 bases, with 11 bases between them. The V gene's germline CDR1 is SGHTA and CDR2 FQGNSA. CDR3 protein: CASSLNGGPTEAFF. CDR3 DNA: TGTGCCAGCAGCTTAAACGGTGGGCCCACTGAAGCTTTCTTT.

This chain connects TRBV2 to TRBJ2-7; unclear D gene. Germline V gene data show CDR1 as SNHLY and CDR2 as FYNNEI. This CDR3 is 12 amino acids long. Trimming removed 7 bases at V and 0 bases at J, with 7 bases between. The CDR3 bases are TGTGCCAGCACCCCGGGCTCCTACGAGCAGTACTTC. It specifies CASTPGSYEQYF. Full variable domain (remainder filled in from reference TRBV2 and TRBJ2-7): EPEVTQTPSHQVTQMGQEVILRCVPISNHLYFYWYRQILGQKVEFLVSFYNNEISEKSEIFDDQFSVERPDGSNFTLKIRSTKLEDSAMYFCASTPGSYEQYFGPGTRLTVT.

This rearrangement joins TRBV6-1 to TRBJ1-6; TRBD1 is a possible D gene (6 bases). This CDR3 is 16 amino acids long. Germline V lookup: CDR1 MNHNS, CDR2 SASEGT. The V and J ends lost 2 bases and 9 bases respectively, with 17 bases between them. CDR3 amino acids: CASSELGVGAFSPLHF. In DNA, the CDR3 is TGTGCCAGCAGTGAATTGGGGGTGGGGGCCTTTTCACCCCTCCACTTT.

This chain joins TRBV5-8 and TRBJ2-1; D is uncertain. Trimming removed 1 base at V and 5 bases at J, with 10 bases between. From germline, CDR1 is SGHTS and CDR2 YDEGEE. CDR3 length equals 14 residues. Here the CDR3 DNA reads TGTGCCAGCAGCTTGCCAGTTAGCCACAATGAGCAGTTCTTC. Its protein is CASSLPVSHNEQFF.

The genes are TRBV2 and TRBJ1-5, with D tentatively TRBD1 (6 bases). This CDR3 comprises 14 residues. Germline assignment: CDR1 SNHLY and CDR2 FYNNEI. V was pared by 4 bases and J by 2 bases, with 9 bases between. The CDR3 nucleotides are TGTGCCAGCAGTGCGACAGGCGGCAATCAGCCCCAGCATTTT. Translation: CASSATGGNQPQHF.

V and J are TRBV2 and TRBJ1-5, with TRBD1 matching over 8 bases. The CDR3 loop spans 14 amino acids. V dropped 6 bases and J dropped 6; count of bases not matched to a gene: 7. Germline values: CDR1 SNHLY, CDR2 FYNNEI. CDR3 residues: CASSQDREIQPQHF. The CDR3 region has the DNA TGTGCCAGCAGCCAGGACAGGGAGATTCAGCCCCAGCATTTT.

This clone has only one observation. This sequence joins TRBV29-1 and TRBJ2-5, with D possibly being TRBD1 (6 bases). Germline-derived CDR1 and CDR2 are SQVTM and ANQGSEA. This CDR3 spans 14 amino acids. Trimming stripped 7 bases from V and 1 base from J, with 16 bases between. The CDR3 region has the DNA TGCAGCGCCAAGGACAGTGGACCCCAAGAGACCCAGTACTTC. It is translated as CSAKDSGPQETQYF.

The V call is TRBV19, the J call TRBJ1-1; D possibly corresponds to TRBD1 (5 bases). CDR3 length: 13 amino acids. Germline V CDR1 and CDR2: LNHDA, SQIVND (reference sequence). V dropped 5 bases and J dropped 1 base, with 8 bases sitting between them. The CDR3 DNA reads TGTGCCAGTAGTTACAGGCCGAACACTGAAGCTTTCTTT. Amino acids: CASSYRPNTEAFF.

J is TRBJ2-7 and V is TRBV6-1, with D perhaps matching TRBD1 (5 bases). The CDR3 loop spans 16 amino acids. With 2 bases removed from V and 0 bases from J, the gap between germline ends came to 14 bases. Germline V gene data show CDR1 as MNHNS and CDR2 as SASEGT. This CDR3 reads CASSELLGQSSYEQYF. The CDR3 DNA reads TGTGCCAGCAGTGAATTGTTGGGGCAGAGCTCCTACGAGCAGTACTTC.

The chain links TRBV5-1 to TRBJ1-3, with D possibly TRBD1 on 6 matching bases. V was clipped by 4 bases and J by 4 bases, with 12 bases between them. In germline, CDR1 is SGHRS, CDR2 YFSETQ. The CDR3 consists of 14 residues. The CDR3 region has the DNA TGCGCCAGCAGCAGCAGGGACACAGGAAACACCATATATTTT. Translated: CASSSRDTGNTIYF. The full variable domain, in which reference TRBV5-1 and TRBJ1-3 provide the parts outside the CDR3, is KAGVTQTPRYLIKTRGQQVTLSCSPISGHRSVSWYQQTPGQGLQFLFEYFSETQRNKGNFPGRFSGRQFSNSRSEMNVSTLELGDSALYLCASSSRDTGNTIYFGEGSWLTVV.

J is TRBJ2-6 and V is TRBV5-1; tentatively, D is TRBD1 (6 bases). Germline V gives CDR1 SGHRS, CDR2 YFSETQ. The length of the CDR3 is 18 residues. V dropped 0 bases and J dropped 4 bases, with 17 bases sitting between them. In DNA form, the CDR3 reads TGCGCCAGCAGCTTGGTAGGGGGAATTACGACGGGGGCCAACGTCCTGACTTTC. Its protein product is CASSLVGGITTGANVLTF.

The chain is built from TRBV5-1 and TRBJ2-7; a weak D match, TRBD1 (6 bases). Between the trimmed V and J ends, which lost 2 bases and 2 bases, there was a span of 17 bases. The CDR3 covers 16 residues. In germline, CDR1 is SGHRS, CDR2 YFSETQ. The CDR3 loop is CASSLRMRTATYEQYF. The CDR3 DNA reads as TGCGCCAGCAGCTTAAGAATGAGGACAGCCACCTACGAGCAGTACTTC.

This clone has only a few counts. The rearrangement uses TRBV7-9 and TRBJ2-1, with 16 positions matching TRBD2. Germline V gene sequence: CDR1 SEHNR, CDR2 FQNEAQ (reference sequence). The V gene end was trimmed by 5 bases and the J gene end by 6 bases; junction bases not matched to a gene: 4. The CDR3 sequence is 16 residues long. The CDR3 sequence: CASSPGLAGGVNEQFF. The CDR3 DNA sequence: TGTGCCAGCAGCCCGGGACTAGCGGGAGGGGTCAATGAGCAGTTCTTC.

This clone was counted once. The J gene is TRBJ2-3, the V gene TRBV30; 10 nucleotides agree with TRBD1. In germline, CDR1 is GTSNPN, CDR2 SVGIG (reference sequence). This CDR3 region has 15 residues. After removal of 2 bases from V and 6 bases from J, the junction contained 8 bases not matched to a gene. Here the CDR3 reads CAWSSGTGVADTQYF. The CDR3 DNA is TGTGCCTGGAGTTCAGGGACAGGGGTCGCCGATACGCAGTATTTT.

The rearrangement links TRBV6-1 to TRBJ1-5; a weak D match, TRBD1 (5 bases). Germline V gene lookup returns CDR1 MNHNS and CDR2 SASEGT. The V gene lost 2 bases and the J gene lost 7 bases, with 15 bases spanning the gap. CDR3 length: 15 residues. The CDR3: CASSETGGGGQPQHF. CDR3 bases: TGTGCCAGCAGTGAAACGGGGGGAGGTGGACAGCCCCAGCATTTT.

J is TRBJ1-4 and V is TRBV30; 7 nucleotides match TRBD1. CDR3 size: 13 residues. Germline V gene data show CDR1 as GTSNPN and CDR2 as SVGIG (reference sequence). The V segment lost 3 bases and the J segment 9 bases; nucleotides outside the gene matches: 7. The CDR3 coding sequence is TGTGCCTGGAGGACAGGGAACTATCAAAAACTGTTTTTT. This encodes CAWRTGNYQKLFF.

About this clone itself: The limits of the CDR3 on the DNA are not certain, so only TCRdb's listed CDR3 is given. J is TRBJ1-5 and V is TRBV11-2; TRBD1, as called in the table, went unchecked against the DNA. CDR1 is SGHAT, CDR2 FQNNGV, per germline. The CDR3 spans 16 residues, counting both ends. The CDR3 loop reads CASSFGPGQGPQPQHF.